This T cell receptor beta chain was captured by sequencing in a study of cytomegalovirus exposure and HLA in healthy donors. Study information: The 120 or so validation repertoires, a later analysis reported, used the same platform as the approximately 670 first-cohort repertoires.

Trimming pared 5 bases from V and 10 bases from J, leaving 14 bases between. Germline V gene data show CDR1 as SGHTA and CDR2 as FQGNSA. The CDR3 sequence is 12 residues long. Sequencing was performed with immunoSEQ multiplex PCR; in TCRdb, only in-frame clones are kept and a portion is missing. The sample records some 320,000 clones, about 85% being singletons. Comment on this clone: What it recognizes is unknown.

Findings of the study overall: TCR beta chains numbering more than 150 were designated cytomegalovirus-associated. In vitro testing confirmed three CMV-associated chains as specific for CMV antigens. Both high specificity and high sensitivity reportedly marked the classifier's diagnosis of cytomegalovirus status.

The chain couples TRBV7-2 to TRBJ1-1; tentatively, D is TRBD1 (6 bases). Material for sequencing was PBMCs. This sequence originates from a woman younger than 45 in good health and CMV-seropositive. In DNA, the CDR3 is TGTGCCAGCAGCGCTAGTACGGACAGAGCTTTCTTT. Translation gives CASSASTDRAFF.